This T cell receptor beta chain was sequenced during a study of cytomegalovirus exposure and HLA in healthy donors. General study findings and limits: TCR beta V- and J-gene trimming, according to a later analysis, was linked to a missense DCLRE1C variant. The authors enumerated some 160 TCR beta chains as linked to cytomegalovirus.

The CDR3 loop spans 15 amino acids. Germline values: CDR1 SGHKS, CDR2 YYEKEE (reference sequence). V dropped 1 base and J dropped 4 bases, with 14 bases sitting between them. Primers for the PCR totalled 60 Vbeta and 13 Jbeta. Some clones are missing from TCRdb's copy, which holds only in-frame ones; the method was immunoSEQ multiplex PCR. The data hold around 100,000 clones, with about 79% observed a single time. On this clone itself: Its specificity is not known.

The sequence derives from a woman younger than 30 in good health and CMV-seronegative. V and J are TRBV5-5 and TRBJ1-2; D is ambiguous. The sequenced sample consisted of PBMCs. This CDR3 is CASSLHGGSGYGYTF. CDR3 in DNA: TGTGCCAGCAGCTTGCATGGAGGGAGTGGCTATGGCTACACCTTC.